Presented here are 5 T cell receptor beta chains from one specimen sequenced in a study of OX40 agonist ivuxolimab in advanced cancers. TCRdb keeps only in-frame clones here, not all; method: immunoSEQ multiplex PCR. The sample gives about 58,000 clones, over 80% of which show up once; less than 4% is in the top ten. Source: CD4+ or CD8+ T cells sorted from blood, taken in a trial of the OX40 agonist ivuxolimab. The receptors come from an adult with an advanced solid tumor such as melanoma, head and neck, liver or kidney cancer.

The J gene is TRBJ2-2, the V gene TRBV19; 8 nucleotides match TRBD1. This CDR3 is built from 18 residues. V lost 2 bases to trimming and J lost 4 bases; unmatched junction nucleotides: 12. The V gene's germline CDR1 is LNHDA and CDR2 SQIVND (reference sequence). CDR3 nucleotides: TGTGCCAGTAGTATAATCCTAAAGGGAGACAGGGGCACCGGGGAGCTGTTTTTT. Translated, it gives CASSIILKGDRGTGELFF. Full variable domain (missing parts from reference TRBV19 and TRBJ2-2): DGGITQSPKYLFRKEGQNVTLSCEQNLNHDAMYWYRQDPGQGLRLIYYSQIVNDFQKGDIAEGYSVSREKKESFPLTVTSAQKNPTAFYLCASSIILKGDRGTGELFFGEGSRLTVL.

As for this clone: This specimen includes other DNA sequences encoding the same CDR3. The chain combines TRBV4-2 with TRBJ1-4, with D hard to call. CDR3 length equals 14 residues. With 3 bases removed from V and 8 bases from J, the gap between germline ends came to 13 bases. CDR1 is LGHNA, CDR2 YNFKEQ, per germline. In DNA form, the CDR3 reads TGTGCCAGCAGCCAGGACGGTATGGTAGAAAAACTGTTTTTT. It specifies CASSQDGMVEKLFF.

This chain links TRBV7-8 with TRBJ2-3; tentative D call: TRBD2 (7 bases). This CDR3 comprises 16 residues. V dropped 3 bases and J dropped 3 bases, with 16 bases sitting between them. Germline-derived CDR1 and CDR2 are SGHVS and FQNEAQ. The CDR3 loop is CASSLGGAGETDTQYF. DNA for the CDR3: TGTGCCAGCAGCTTGGGGGGCGCGGGGGAAACAGATACGCAGTATTTT.

The chain carries TRBV5-6 and TRBJ2-1, with 10 positions matching TRBD2. The CDR3 is 16 amino acids. CDR1 and CDR2 from the germline V gene are SGHDT and YYEEEE. V lost 6 bases and J lost 3; bases outside the gene matches: 9. CDR3 nucleotide sequence: TGTGCCAGCAATGCAAGAGGGACTAGCGTCTACAATGAGCAGTTCTTC. Translated, it gives CASNARGTSVYNEQFF.

This clone has a handful of counts. The rearrangement uses TRBV2 and TRBJ1-3; 9 bases align to TRBD1. The germline V gene encodes CDR1 SNHLY and CDR2 FYNNEI. Trimming at V came to 5 bases and at J to 0 bases, leaving 5 bases not matched to a gene. This CDR3 comprises 16 residues. In DNA form, the CDR3 reads TGTGCCAGCAGTCCGGGACAGGGCTACTCTGGAAACACCATATATTTT. Translation: CASSPGQGYSGNTIYF.